The 14 T cell receptor beta chains presented below share a single source sample, sequenced in a study of untreated major depressive disorder. Data came from immunoSEQ multiplex PCR; TCRdb stores just in-frame clones and leaves some out. Altogether 20,000 or so clones are present, roughly 86% being singletons, with the ten largest covering around 5%. The specimen was CD4+ T cells from PBMCs. Every receptor here comes from a woman in her twenties or thirties in good health.

The V gene is TRBV30, the J gene TRBJ1-1, with a weak D call TRBD1 (5 bases). CDR1 is GTSNPN and CDR2 is SVGIG in the germline V gene (reference sequence). CDR3 length: 13 residues. Trimming removed 0 bases from V and 4 bases from J, with 9 bases in between. The CDR3 region has the DNA TGTGCCTGGAGTGTAATTGGGGCCACTGAAGCTTTCTTT. Translating gives CAWSVIGATEAFF.

J is TRBJ2-2 and V is TRBV13, with a weak D call TRBD1 (8 bases). Germline V lookup: CDR1 PRHDT, CDR2 FYEKMQ (reference sequence). V was clipped by 6 bases and J by 4 bases, with 15 bases between them. CDR3 length: 15 residues. Here the CDR3 reads CASRTTGGGTGELFF. CDR3 sequence (DNA): TGTGCCAGCAGAACTACAGGGGGGGGCACCGGGGAGCTGTTTTTT.

J is TRBJ2-4 and V is TRBV2; D may be TRBD1 (6 bases). Germline CDR1 SNHLY, CDR2 FYNNEI. This CDR3 comprises 14 residues. V was cut by 8 bases and J by 6 bases, with 17 bases left in between. The CDR3 DNA reads as TGTGCCAGCCATCGGACAGCAGGAGCAAACATTCAGTACTTC. Its translation: CASHRTAGANIQYF.

The chain uses TRBV20-1 and TRBJ1-1; D remains unclear. V lost 4 bases, J lost 4 bases, and 7 bases lay in between. The CDR3 totals 11 residues. Germline lookup yields CDR1 DFQATT and CDR2 SNEGSKA (reference sequence). The CDR3 region is CSAIRGTEAFF. The CDR3 DNA reads TGCAGTGCTATCCGGGGCACTGAAGCTTTCTTT.

The rearrangement links TRBV27 to TRBJ1-2, with D maybe TRBD1 (6 bases). Germline V lookup: CDR1 MNHEY, CDR2 SMNVEV (reference sequence). The CDR3 spans 14 residues. V was shortened by 4 bases and J by 4 bases, with 13 bases between the two germline ends. The CDR3 loop reads CASSSLGQSYGYTF. CDR3 bases: TGTGCCAGCAGTTCATTAGGACAGTCCTATGGCTACACCTTC.

J is TRBJ2-5 and V is TRBV11-2; D is ambiguous. The CDR3 is 14 amino acids. In germline, CDR1 is SGHAT, CDR2 FQNNGV. Trimming shortened V by 2 bases and J by 4 bases, and 11 bases separated the two germline ends. CDR3 loop: CASSLRARGETQYF. The CDR3 DNA follows: TGTGCCAGCAGCTTACGGGCGAGAGGAGAGACCCAGTACTTC.

This rearrangement joins TRBV30 to TRBJ1-1; TRBD1 is a possible D gene (6 bases). This CDR3 has 15 amino acids. V was pared by 1 base and J by 2 bases, with 14 bases between. Germline V gene lookup returns CDR1 GTSNPN and CDR2 SVGIG (reference sequence). The CDR3 loop is CAWSALWTENTEAFF. The CDR3 DNA reads as TGTGCCTGGAGTGCCCTTTGGACAGAAAACACTGAAGCTTTCTTT. Filled out from reference TRBV30 and TRBJ1-1, the complete variable domain reads SQTIHQWPATLVQPVGSPLSLECTVEGTSNPNLYWYRQAAGRGLQLLFYSVGIGQISSEVPQNLSASRPQDRQFILSSKKLLLSDSGFYLCAWSALWTENTEAFFGQGTRLTVV.

There are a few counts of this clone. The chain combines TRBV29-1 with TRBJ1-2, with a weak D call TRBD1 (6 bases). Germline CDR1 SQVTM, CDR2 ANQGSEA. The CDR3 runs 11 residues. V shed 7 bases and J shed 8 bases, with 14 bases lying between them. CDR3 DNA: TGCAGCGGAGGGGGAAGCGGGGGCTACACCTTC. It encodes CSGGGSGGYTF.

This rearrangement joins TRBV27 to TRBJ2-5; D tentatively fits TRBD1 or TRBD2 (5 bases each). Germline V gene lookup returns CDR1 MNHEY and CDR2 SMNVEV (reference sequence). Between the trimmed V and J ends, which lost 6 bases and 5 bases, there was a span of 22 bases. The CDR3 is made up of 16 amino acids. CDR3 in amino acids: CASRSFGTLLSETQYF. DNA of the CDR3: TGTGCCAGCAGGTCCTTCGGGACCTTACTGTCGGAGACCCAGTACTTC.

Concerning this clone itself: One junction end does not reproduce the germline sequence, and a read error may be involved. The chain uses TRBV7-7 and TRBJ2-2, with D perhaps TRBD1 (6 bases). This CDR3 has 14 amino acids. From germline, CDR1 is SSHAT and CDR2 FNYEAQ (reference sequence). CDR3: CASKGHPNTGELFF. The CDR3 nucleotides are TGTGCTAGCAAGGGACACCCGAACACCGGGGAGCTGTTTTTT.

This clone appeared once. This chain's CDR3 is CASSQGSIGNEKLFF. The CDR3 DNA reads as TGCGCCAGCAGCCAAGGATCTATAGGCAATGAAAAACTGTTTTTT. The chain uses TRBV4-3 and TRBJ1-4; D ambiguous. The CDR3 spans 15 residues. Germline CDR1 is LGHNA and CDR2 is YSLEER. Trimming cost V 1 base and J 5 bases, with 11 bases left between them.

The CDR3 DNA sequence: TGCAGTGCTAGGCGCGGGGAGTACGCTTTCTTT. Encoded protein: CSARRGEYAFF. V usage is TRBV20-1 and J usage is TRBJ1-1, with no clear D. The CDR3 is 11 amino acids. Per germline, CDR1 DFQATT and CDR2 SNEGSKA (reference sequence). V shed 3 bases and J shed 11 bases, with 13 bases lying between them.

This sequence joins TRBV7-7 and TRBJ2-5; 8 bases match TRBD1. This CDR3 is built from 16 residues. Germline V gene sequence: CDR1 SSHAT, CDR2 FNYEAQ (reference sequence). V lost 5 bases and J lost 2; bases outside the gene matches: 10. CDR3 protein: CASSPGTGTTQETQYF. CDR3 bases: TGTGCCAGCAGCCCAGGGACAGGTACTACTCAAGAGACCCAGTACTTC.

The gene calls are TRBV5-1 and TRBJ2-3, with TRBD1 identical over 9 bases. Trimming at V came to 4 bases and at J to 7 bases, leaving 10 bases not matched to a gene. CDR1 is SGHRS and CDR2 is YFSETQ in the germline V gene. This CDR3 contains 15 residues. The CDR3 DNA is TGCGCCAGCAGCGTTACCGGGACAGGGCGCAATACGCAGTATTTT. It translates to CASSVTGTGRNTQYF.